This TCR beta chain was captured by sequencing in a study of cytomegalovirus exposure and HLA in healthy donors. The table came from immunoSEQ multiplex PCR; TCRdb's copy has only in-frame clones and leaves some out. The sample gives tens of thousands of clones, 95% to 96% of which show up once; 4.5% is in the top ten. Concerning this clone: Its antigen is currently unknown.

The V gene's germline CDR1 is PRHDT and CDR2 FYEKMQ (reference sequence). The CDR3 is 13 residues long. The V and J ends lost 0 bases and 7 bases respectively, with 9 bases between them. These donors were members of the approximately 110-subject validation cohort, a group separate from the approximately 620-subject first cohort. Whole-study results and caveats: A subsequent analysis found that TCR clusters from the first cohort also tended to co-occur in the 120 or so validation repertoires, with 90% to 95% of cluster scores above 0. Listed as cytomegalovirus-associated were over 150 TCR beta chains.

Sequenced: PBMCs. The sequence came from a woman aged 18-35 years in good health and CMV-seropositive. The genes are TRBV13 and TRBJ1-2; D is unclear. CDR3 sequence reads: CASSLGPFSGYTF. CDR3 DNA sequence: TGTGCCAGCAGCTTAGGTCCTTTCAGTGGCTACACCTTC.